The clone carrying this T cell receptor (beta chain) appeared a few times. Its antigen is unknown. The sample belongs to a study of post-analysis software for immune sequencing data. Study overall: Patients with relapsing-remitting, secondary progressive and progressive-relapsing multiple sclerosis courses were all represented. Overall study results and limits: Samples sharing a preparation batch grouped tightly together when assessed by F measure. In patients, about 5 TRBV segments were more frequent than in controls, with TRBV5-6, TRBV5-1 and TRBV20-1 among them. A significant reduction in normalized Chao1 diversity was observed in multiple sclerosis patients versus controls.

Incorporated into the TCR beta cDNA libraries were unique molecular identifiers, which served to reduce PCR and sequencing biases. TCRdb re-derived calls from the PCR reads in MiXCR, one entry per CDR3 protein. The table lists some 690,000 distinct CDR3 sequences, 25% to 30% of them singletons, with under 0.7% in the top ten. Germline trimming cut 2 bases from V and 7 bases from J; bases unmatched to any gene: 5. This CDR3 is built from 15 residues. Per the germline V gene, CDR1 is MNHEY and CDR2 is SVGAGI. This receptor was obtained from a girl aged 5 to 17 with multiple sclerosis. The chain couples TRBV6-5 to TRBJ2-1; 10 bases are a match to TRBD2. Sequencing was performed on blood. The CDR3 spells CASSYILAGDNEQFF. In DNA form, the CDR3 reads TGTGCCAGCAGTTACATCCTAGCGGGGGATAATGAGCAGTTCTTC.